These 26 T cell receptor beta chains originate from one sample sequenced in a study of cytomegalovirus exposure and HLA in healthy donors. PCR involved 60 Vbeta and 13 Jbeta primers. Here immunoSEQ multiplex PCR was the method, and the copy in TCRdb shows in-frame clones only, minus some. The sample records 140,000 to 150,000 clones, less than 90% being singletons. Sequenced material: PBMCs. The receptors originated from a boy younger than 10 in good health and CMV-seronegative.

This clone was detected only a few times. V gene TRBV28 combines with J gene TRBJ2-5, with 9 bases aligning to TRBD1. The end of the DNA fits TRBJ2-7 better, so the J call may be wrong. Germline CDR1 is MDHEN and CDR2 is SYDVKM. This CDR3 spans 17 amino acids. CDR3: CASSPGTGPTPSYEQYF. DNA of the CDR3: TGTGCCAGCAGTCCCGGGACAGGGCCCACGCCCTCCTACGAGCAGTACTTC.

This CDR3 is CASRDRGLETQYF. As DNA, the CDR3 is TGTGCCAGCAGGGACAGGGGTTTAGAGACCCAGTACTTC. The rearrangement links TRBV28 to TRBJ2-5, with TRBD1 identical over 9 bases. This CDR3 has 13 residues. Unmatched junction bases numbered 3, after V lost 6 bases and J lost 4 bases. Germline V gives CDR1 MDHEN, CDR2 SYDVKM.

The chain combines TRBV6-5 with TRBJ1-2; TRBD1 might be the D (5 bases). The CDR3 totals 15 residues. CDR1 MNHEY and CDR2 SVGAGI come from the germline V gene. Trimming removed 4 bases at V and 6 bases at J, with 18 bases between. The CDR3 protein is CASSSGPGSGDGYTF. The CDR3 nucleotides are TGTGCCAGCAGTTCAGGCCCAGGGTCGGGTGATGGCTACACCTTC.

V gene TRBV27 combines with J gene TRBJ2-7; 13 bases fit TRBD2. Germline trimming cut 4 bases from V and 2 bases from J; bases unmatched to any gene: 8. CDR1 is MNHEY, CDR2 SMNVEV, per germline (reference sequence). There are 17 residues in the CDR3. The CDR3, as DNA: TGTGCCAGCAGTTCCGGACTAGCGGGAGTCGGGACCTACGAGCAGTACTTC. Its protein is CASSSGLAGVGTYEQYF.

The genes are TRBV9 and TRBJ2-2, with D possibly being TRBD1 (7 bases). V shed 5 bases and J shed 2 bases, with 22 bases lying between them. There are 18 residues in the CDR3. The germline gives CDR1 SGDLS, CDR2 YYNGEE. The CDR3, as DNA: TGTGCCAGCAGTGCCCCCTCAGGGGGGAGTGGCAACACCGGGGAGCTGTTTTTT. Encoded protein: CASSAPSGGSGNTGELFF.

This chain uses TRBV7-2 with TRBJ2-1, with TRBD2 matching 9 bases. Germline CDR1 and CDR2: SGHTA and FQGNSA. This CDR3 has 16 residues. V was pared by 2 bases and J by 10 bases, with 12 bases of the junction left unmatched. This chain's CDR3 is CASSLSPSSGIKEQFF. The CDR3 bases are TGTGCCAGCAGCTTATCTCCATCTAGCGGGATTAAGGAGCAGTTCTTC.

The chain recombines TRBV7-7 with TRBJ2-1; TRBD1 aligns across 7 bases. CDR1 SSHAT and CDR2 FNYEAQ come from the germline V gene (reference sequence). Losses at the gene ends were 5 bases for V and 9 bases for J; bases not matched to a gene: 13. The CDR3 contains 15 residues. This CDR3 reads CASSQGMRQGGEQFF. CDR3 nucleotides: TGTGCCAGCAGCCAGGGAATGAGACAGGGTGGTGAGCAGTTCTTC.

This chain uses TRBV9 with TRBJ2-3, with D possibly TRBD2 on 6 matching bases. Between the trimmed V and J ends, which lost 0 bases and 1 base, there was a span of 12 bases. CDR1 and CDR2 (germline): SGDLS, YYNGEE. The CDR3 runs 16 residues. CDR3 in amino acids: CASSVVGGPGTDTQYF. In DNA, the CDR3 is TGTGCCAGCAGCGTAGTGGGGGGTCCCGGCACAGATACGCAGTATTTT. Full variable domain (missing parts from reference TRBV9 and TRBJ2-3): DSGVTQTPKHLITATGQRVTLRCSPRSGDLSVYWYQQSLDQGLQFLIQYYNGEERAKGNILERFSAQQFPDLHSELNLSSLELGDSALYFCASSVVGGPGTDTQYFGPGTRLTVL.

This chain connects TRBV6-4 to TRBJ2-7, with 10 bases that match TRBD1. V lost 3 bases, J lost 6 bases, and 5 bases stayed unmatched. The CDR3 extends over 14 amino acids. Per the germline V gene, CDR1 is MRHNA and CDR2 is SNTAGT. CDR3 sequence (DNA): TGTGCCAGCAGTGAGTCGACAGGGGGCGCCGAGCAGTACTTC. It translates to CASSESTGGAEQYF.

The chain combines TRBV6-5 with TRBJ1-6, with D possibly being TRBD1 (5 bases). The CDR3 is 14 amino acids. Germline loops: CDR1 MNHEY, CDR2 SVGAGI. V was trimmed by 10 bases and J by 6 bases, leaving 16 bases between them. CDR3 residues: CATFAAGFNSPLHF. DNA for the CDR3: TGTGCCACTTTTGCCGCAGGGTTTAATTCACCCCTCCACTTT.

The chain has TRBV2 and TRBJ2-1; a weak D match, TRBD1 (5 bases). This CDR3 region has 13 residues. V was pared by 8 bases and J by 10 bases, with 18 bases between. Germline CDR1 and CDR2: SNHLY and FYNNEI. CDR3 DNA: TGTGCCAGCCCTGGGGCTCCCGGTAGGGAGCAGTTCTTC. Protein: CASPGAPGREQFF.

The CDR3 coding sequence is TGTGCCAGTGCCTTCCTGGGAGGTCGCACAGATACGCAGTATTTT. Translated: CASAFLGGRTDTQYF. The chain has TRBV19 and TRBJ2-3, with a tentative D call TRBD2 (6 bases). Trimming cost V 8 bases and J 1 base, with 16 bases left between them. Germline V gene data show CDR1 as LNHDA and CDR2 as SQIVND (reference sequence). The CDR3 consists of 15 residues.

The chain combines TRBV6-5 with TRBJ1-2, with 7 bases fitting TRBD1. CDR3 length: 14 residues. The J segment lost 3 bases and the V segment lost 4 bases, leaving 5 bases of the junction unmatched. Germline lookup yields CDR1 MNHEY and CDR2 SVGAGI. The CDR3 here is CASSSRQGYYGYTF. CDR3 coding DNA: TGTGCCAGCAGTTCTCGACAGGGCTACTATGGCTACACCTTC.

The V call is TRBV4-2, the J call TRBJ2-2, with 12 positions matching TRBD2. The germline gives CDR1 LGHNA, CDR2 YNFKEQ. V lost 4 bases, J lost 3 bases, and 0 bases stayed unmatched. The CDR3 runs to 15 residues. The CDR3 bases are TGTGCCAGCAGCCGACTAGCGGGAGACACCGGGGAGCTGTTTTTT. Its translation: CASSRLAGDTGELFF.

The chain is built from TRBV19 and TRBJ1-6; 9 bases match TRBD1. Looked up from germline, CDR1 is LNHDA and CDR2 is SQIVND (reference sequence). J gave up 8 bases and V 7 bases, and 3 bases lay outside the gene matches. The CDR3 runs to 13 residues. The CDR3 DNA follows: TGTGCCAGTAAGGGACAGGGAGATTCACCCCTCCACTTT. Its translation: CASKGQGDSPLHF. The full variable domain, in which reference TRBV19 and TRBJ1-6 provide the parts outside the CDR3, is DGGITQSPKYLFRKEGQNVTLSCEQNLNHDAMYWYRQDPGQGLRLIYYSQIVNDFQKGDIAEGYSVSREKKESFPLTVTSAQKNPTAFYLCASKGQGDSPLHFGNGTRLTVT.

This clone occurred once. The chain has TRBV5-1 and TRBJ2-3, with D perhaps TRBD1 (6 bases). The CDR3 spans 14 residues. V lost 0 bases to trimming and J lost 6 bases, with 11 bases between them. Germline CDR1 SGHRS, CDR2 YFSETQ. CDR3 protein: CASSLEGRGDTQYF. The DNA of the CDR3 is TGCGCCAGCAGCTTGGAGGGAAGGGGGGATACGCAGTATTTT.

V is TRBV2 and J is TRBJ2-1, with 13 bases fitting TRBD2. The CDR3 totals 14 residues. The V gene's germline CDR1 is SNHLY and CDR2 FYNNEI. V was pared by 9 bases and J by 10 bases, with 9 bases of the junction left unmatched. As DNA, the CDR3 is TGTGCCAGTGATGGGGGACTAGCGGGAAACGAGCAGTTCTTC. Amino acid sequence: CASDGGLAGNEQFF.

This clone occurred many times. The chain combines TRBV7-9 with TRBJ2-7; 7 bases are shared with TRBD1. CDR3 length: 14 amino acids. Per germline, CDR1 SEHNR and CDR2 FQNEAQ (reference sequence). The J segment lost 3 bases and the V segment lost 5 bases, leaving 7 bases of the junction unmatched. The CDR3 sequence: CASSRPGQSYEQYF. Written as DNA, the CDR3 is TGTGCCAGCAGCCGACCGGGACAGAGCTACGAGCAGTACTTC.

A single count supports this clone. The chain joins TRBV7-2 to TRBJ2-7, with TRBD2 matching 9 bases. In germline, CDR1 is SGHTA, CDR2 FQGNSA. With 1 base clipped from V and 3 bases from J, the junction kept 4 bases outside the gene matches. The CDR3 is 15 amino acids. CDR3: CASSLEGLAIYEQYF. The CDR3 region has the DNA TGTGCCAGCAGCTTAGAGGGACTAGCAATCTACGAGCAGTACTTC. Based on the CDR3 plus reference TRBV7-2 and TRBJ2-7, the full variable domain is GAGVSQSPSNKVTEKGKDVELRCDPISGHTALYWYRQSLGQGLEFLIYFQGNSAPDKSGLPSDRFSAERTGGSVSTLTIQRTQQEDSAVYLCASSLEGLAIYEQYFGPGTRLTVT.

This clone appeared once. The gene calls are TRBV28 and TRBJ2-3, with D possibly TRBD2 on 5 matching bases. Germline CDR1 and CDR2: MDHEN and SYDVKM. The CDR3 covers 14 residues. With 3 bases removed from V and 6 bases from J, the gap between germline ends came to 13 bases. Here the CDR3 reads CASSFNRGPDTQYF. CDR3 nucleotide sequence: TGTGCCAGCAGTTTTAATCGGGGTCCCGATACGCAGTATTTT.

This clone was counted once. V usage is TRBV6-1 and J usage is TRBJ2-1; 7 nucleotides align to TRBD1. The CDR3 contains 14 residues. CDR1 and CDR2 (germline): MNHNS, SASEGT. V was clipped by 6 bases and J by 10 bases; unmatched bases: 12. The CDR3 reads CASREQTGIGEQFF. The CDR3 bases are TGTGCCAGCAGAGAACAGACAGGGATTGGCGAGCAGTTCTTC.

The V call is TRBV7-6, the J call TRBJ1-4; 9 bases agree with TRBD1. The junction had 8 bases not matched to a gene; V was cut back by 8 bases and J by 7 bases. Looked up from germline, CDR1 is SGHVS and CDR2 is FNYEAQ. The CDR3 has 14 residues. The CDR3: CASGPNRGLEKLFF. Here the CDR3 DNA reads TGTGCCAGCGGTCCGAACAGGGGGCTTGAAAAACTGTTTTTT. Based on the CDR3 plus reference TRBV7-6 and TRBJ1-4, the full variable domain is GAGVSQSPRYKVTKRGQDVALRCDPISGHVSLYWYRQALGQGPEFLTYFNYEAQQDKSGLPNDRFSAERPEGSISTLTIQRTEQRDSAMYRCASGPNRGLEKLFFGSGTQLSVL.

The J gene is TRBJ2-5, the V gene TRBV10-3; TRBD1 matches at 7 bases. With V trimmed by 6 bases and J by 4 bases, 2 bases remained unmatched. Germline values: CDR1 ENHRY, CDR2 SYGVKD. There are 12 residues in the CDR3. The CDR3 DNA reads as TGTGCCATCAGGGACAGGTCAGAGACCCAGTACTTC. Its protein product is CAIRDRSETQYF.

J is TRBJ1-1 and V is TRBV19; D is possibly TRBD1 (6 bases). The ends were cut back, 7 bases at V and 5 bases at J, with 14 bases in the middle. Germline CDR1 reads LNHDA; CDR2 reads SQIVND (reference sequence). The CDR3 totals 13 residues. The CDR3 spells CASTWDMRTEAFF. The CDR3 DNA is TGTGCCAGTACCTGGGACATGAGGACTGAAGCTTTCTTT.

The V gene is TRBV12-5, the J gene TRBJ2-1; D possibly corresponds to TRBD1 (5 bases). This CDR3 spans 11 amino acids. In germline, CDR1 is LGHNT, CDR2 FRNRAP. The V end lost 0 bases, the J end lost 16 bases, and 10 bases lay between the germline ends. CDR3: CASGLVQVRFF. The CDR3 nucleotides are TGTGCTAGTGGTTTGGTACAGGTCCGCTTCTTC.

The chain has TRBV7-8 and TRBJ2-2; perhaps TRBD2 as D (5 bases). Germline CDR1 is SGHVS and CDR2 is FQNEAQ. Trimming pared 0 bases from V and 4 bases from J, leaving 9 bases between. This CDR3 is built from 15 residues. CDR3 bases: TGTGCCAGCAGCTTAGCGAGCGGAGTCACCGGGGAGCTGTTTTTT. This translates into CASSLASGVTGELFF.